Sequencing of this T cell receptor beta chain was carried out in a study of T-cell memory formation after mild COVID-19. Background on the study: Largely, TCR clusters stayed within a single donor. General study findings and limits: Shrinking CD4+ clones resided mostly in CM and EM, and CD8+ ones in EMRA. Memory from before infection featured some responding clones, which suggests cross-reactive memory joined.

Trimming cost V 1 base and J 7 bases; bases outside gene matches: 9. Germline CDR1 is SGHTA and CDR2 is FQGNSA. CDR3 size: 15 residues. There are many counts of this clonotype. Its target is unknown. The authors produced TCR alpha and TCR beta cDNA libraries with sample barcodes and UMIs by 5'RACE using constant-segment primers. TCRdb ran MiXCR on the 5' RACE reads and lists one entry per CDR3 protein. The repertoire holds more than 200,000 distinct CDR3 sequences, with roughly 17% as singletons. The rearrangement links TRBV7-2 to TRBJ2-7; 8 bases are shared with TRBD2. The TCR was taken from a man younger than 35 who had mild COVID-19 (a few samples of this study predate the infection). Cell type and time point are not known. Specimen: PBMCs or a T cell subset sorted from them (not recorded which). CDR3 coding DNA: TGTGCCAGCAGCTTAGGCGGGGGGACTTCGGGGGAGCAGTACTTC. Protein product: CASSLGGGTSGEQYF.